The TCR beta chain described here comes from a study of T cell responses to AZD1222 COVID-19 vaccine. Study-wide findings and caveats: Unmutated variant regions are reportedly the target of nearly half of TCRs that are spike-specific.

Repertoires were generated with immunoSEQ multiplex PCR, while TCRdb's copy carries only in-frame clones and drops some. The sample lists about 160,000 clones; about 93% were seen once. The germline gives CDR1 MNHEY, CDR2 SMNVEV (reference sequence). The CDR3 runs 15 residues. Trimming pared 2 bases from V and 2 bases from J, leaving 11 bases between. About this clone: Its antigen remains unknown.

The rearrangement links TRBV27 to TRBJ2-3; D unclear. This material consisted of peripheral blood, taken 28 days after the second AZD1222 dose. The TCR sequence derives from an adult who received the AZD1222 COVID-19 vaccine. The CDR3 loop is CASSLLSLNTDTQYF. In DNA form, the CDR3 reads TGTGCCAGCAGTTTACTGAGTCTAAACACAGATACGCAGTATTTT.